The rows below give T cell receptor beta chains drawn from one sample of a study of blood T cells in healthy people across ages. TCRdb independently ran MiXCR on the 5' RACE reads; one entry per CDR3 protein. This sample yields about 1,000,000 distinct CDR3 sequences, of which less than 50% are seen a single time; approximately 20% belongs to the top ten. Sequencing input: blood. These receptors were collected from a woman aged 55-70 years in good health. CDR3s include the opening cysteine and the closing phenylalanine or tryptophan. A D gene is named only where the DNA matches it firmly. A clone size is listed for some rows: how often the clone was seen (once, few, many), or a class if it is expanded.

>TRBV10-3|.|TRBJ2-7|few|15
CAISESVASSYEQYF
TGTGCCATCAGTGAGTCTGTGGCTAGCTCCTACGAGCAGTACTTC
>TRBV27|.|TRBJ2-3|.|13
CASSSWGADTQYF
TGTGCCAGCAGTTCGTGGGGGGCAGATACGCAGTATTTT
>TRBV12-3/TRBV12-4|.|TRBJ2-1|.|11
CASSLLAKQFF
TGTGCCAGCAGTTTATTAGCGAAGCAGTTCTTC
>TRBV24-1|.|TRBJ2-7|.|15
CATSGTESSYNEQYF
TGTGCCACCTCCGGGACGGAGAGCTCCTACAATGAGCAGTACTTC
>TRBV12-3/TRBV12-4|.|TRBJ1-4|.|13
CASSLDRRVGLFF
TGTGCCAGCAGTTTAGATCGGAGGGTCGGACTGTTTTTT
>TRBV6-2/TRBV6-3|.|TRBJ2-1|.|18
CASSGTLGSGYAYNEQFF
TGTGCCAGCAGTGGGACCCTGGGTAGCGGATATGCCTACAATGAGCAGTTCTTC
>TRBV27|TRBD2|TRBJ2-7|few|15
CASSTWTSGGYEQYF
TGTGCCAGCAGTACCTGGACTAGTGGAGGATACGAGCAGTACTTC
>TRBV20-1|TRBD2|TRBJ2-1|once|17
CSARDPSPSGGYNEQFF
TGCAGTGCTAGAGATCCCTCACCTAGCGGGGGGTACAATGAGCAGTTCTTC
>TRBV20-1|.|TRBJ1-2|few|13
CSASQELSYGYTF
TGCAGTGCTAGCCAGGAACTTTCTTATGGCTACACCTTC
>TRBV5-1|.|TRBJ2-1|few|15
CASSFSSRSYNEQFF
TGCGCCAGCAGCTTCAGCTCCCGCTCCTACAATGAGCAGTTCTTC
>TRBV4-1|TRBD1|TRBJ2-5|.|16
CASPPVTGESSETQYF
TGCGCCAGCCCCCCAGTGACAGGGGAAAGTTCAGAGACCCAGTACTTC
>TRBV11-2|TRBD2|TRBJ2-1|few|16
CASSPIAGAAHNEQFF
TGTGCCAGCAGCCCGATAGCGGGAGCGGCCCACAATGAGCAGTTCTTC
>TRBV4-2|.|TRBJ1-6|.|17
CASSQKTQGTYNSPLHF
TGTGCCAGCAGCCAGAAGACCCAGGGGACCTATAATTCACCCCTCCACTTT
>TRBV20-1|TRBD1|TRBJ2-7|.|18
CRARPLGQGTLSSYEQYF
TGCCGTGCTAGACCCCTGGGACAGGGGACTCTCAGCTCCTACGAGCAGTACTTC
>TRBV11-2|.|TRBJ2-5|few|15
CASSTSTKSGWTQYF
TGTGCCAGCAGCACTAGTACTAAAAGCGGGTGGACCCAGTACTTC
>TRBV9|.|TRBJ2-1|.|15
CASSVVSSSYNEQFF
TGTGCCAGCAGCGTAGTTTCCAGCTCCTACAATGAGCAGTTCTTC
>TRBV29-1|.|TRBJ2-7|.|12
CSANQESYEQYF
TGCAGCGCTAACCAAGAGAGCTACGAGCAGTACTTC
>TRBV27|.|TRBJ2-5|.|15
CASSPGFGGQETQYF
TGTGCCAGCAGTCCAGGTTTTGGTGGCCAAGAGACCCAGTACTTC
>TRBV6-5|TRBD1|TRBJ1-2|.|13
CASRTGTGIGYTF
TGTGCCAGCAGGACCGGGACAGGGATTGGCTACACCTTC
>TRBV6-2/TRBV6-3|.|TRBJ2-3|few|15
CASSYRPIRADTQYF
TGTGCCAGCAGTTATAGGCCAATAAGGGCAGATACGCAGTATTTT
>TRBV20-1|.|TRBJ1-1|.|16
CSARLIPGPQDTEAFF
TGCAGTGCTCGACTAATTCCAGGGCCTCAGGACACTGAAGCTTTCTTT
>TRBV20-1|.|TRBJ2-5|.|13
CSPRKAGQETQYF
TGCAGCCCGCGAAAGGCCGGCCAAGAGACCCAGTACTTC
>TRBV12-3/TRBV12-4|.|TRBJ2-3|.|15
CASTQSGAGTDTQYF
TGTGCCAGCACTCAATCGGGAGCCGGCACAGATACGCAGTATTTT
>TRBV2|.|TRBJ1-2|.|15
CASSPGRAVNYGYTF
TGTGCCAGCAGTCCAGGCCGGGCCGTAAACTATGGCTACACCTTC
>TRBV5-6|.|TRBJ2-7|.|14
CASMTFGGSYEQYF
TGTGCCAGCATGACCTTTGGGGGCTCCTACGAGCAGTACTTC
>TRBV29-1|.|TRBJ2-5|.|12
CSVETGIDEQYF
TGCAGCGTTGAAACAGGCATCGATGAGCAGTACTTC
>TRBV20-1|.|TRBJ2-1|.|10
CSARVNEQFF
TGCAGTGCTAGAGTCAATGAGCAGTTCTTC
>TRBV27|TRBD1|TRBJ2-2|.|15
CASLGTGGWTGELFF
TGTGCCAGCCTCGGGACAGGGGGCTGGACCGGGGAGCTGTTTTTT
>TRBV4-1|TRBD1|TRBJ2-2|.|16
CASSQRGQGNTGELFF
TGCGCCAGCAGCCAGCGGGGACAGGGGAACACCGGGGAGCTGTTTTTT
>TRBV6-5|.|TRBJ2-7|.|13
CASSYAQGVEQYF
TGTGCCAGCAGTTACGCACAGGGAGTTGAGCAGTACTTC
>TRBV29-1|.|TRBJ2-1|.|14
CSVDRGTSYNEQFF
TGCAGCGTTGATAGAGGGACATCCTACAATGAGCAGTTCTTC
>TRBV29-1|TRBD1|TRBJ1-2|many|11
CSVWGQDGYTF
TGCAGCGTTTGGGGACAGGATGGCTACACCTTC
>TRBV6-1|.|TRBJ2-6|many|18
CASIPRDALFSGANVLTF
TGTGCCAGCATTCCCCGGGACGCCCTTTTCTCTGGGGCCAACGTCCTGACTTTC
>TRBV7-2|.|TRBJ1-4|.|15
CASSLEAAINEKLFF
TGTGCCAGCAGCTTAGAGGCGGCCATTAATGAAAAACTGTTTTTT
>TRBV3-1|.|TRBJ2-5|.|13
CASSQEPQETQYF
TGTGCCAGCAGCCAAGAACCTCAAGAGACCCAGTACTTC
>TRBV9|.|TRBJ2-3|few|15
CASSVEGVSTDTQYF
TGTGCCAGCAGCGTAGAAGGGGTTAGCACAGATACGCAGTATTTT
>TRBV6-5|.|TRBJ1-2|few|15
CASSYEGKGTYGYTF
TGTGCCAGCAGTTACGAGGGTAAAGGGACCTATGGCTACACCTTC
>TRBV5-5|.|TRBJ2-1|few|15
CASSAGRVSYNEQFF
TGTGCCAGCAGCGCGGGTAGGGTATCCTACAATGAGCAGTTCTTC
>TRBV6-6|.|TRBJ1-6|once|13
CASSYPGHSPLHF
TGTGCCAGCAGTTACCCAGGGCATTCACCCCTCCACTTT
>TRBV6-5|TRBD1|TRBJ2-4|.|15
CASRTHRGAKNIQYF
TGTGCCAGCAGGACCCACAGGGGAGCCAAAAACATTCAGTACTTC
>TRBV27|TRBD1|TRBJ2-3|.|17
CASSQGTGGTRTDTQYF
TGTGCCAGCAGTCAAGGGACAGGGGGGACCAGGACAGATACGCAGTATTTT
>TRBV10-3|TRBD1|TRBJ2-5|once|19
CAISEPPLDRGVGWETQYF
TGTGCCATCAGTGAACCCCCCCTGGACAGGGGTGTAGGTTGGGAGACCCAGTACTTC
>TRBV20-1|.|TRBJ2-7|few|13
CSATAEVSYEQYF
TGCAGTGCTACAGCGGAAGTCTCCTACGAGCAGTACTTC
>TRBV28|.|TRBJ2-5|.|15
CASIGTLSLRETQYF
TGTGCCAGCATCGGGACACTTTCCCTGAGAGAGACCCAGTACTTC
>TRBV6-1|.|TRBJ1-2|.|11
CASSEGASYTF
TGTGCCAGCAGTGAAGGTGCATCCTACACCTTC
>TRBV21-1|.|TRBJ1-6|.|14
CASRREGLNSPLHF
TGTGCCAGCAGACGGGAGGGACTTAATTCACCCCTCCACTTT
>TRBV29-1|TRBD2|TRBJ2-7|.|12
CSVEAGGPGQYF
TGCAGCGTTGAAGCGGGAGGGCCCGGGCAGTACTTC
>TRBV12-3/TRBV12-4|.|TRBJ2-5|few|13
CASSRVGGETQYF
TGTGCCAGCAGCCGGGTGGGCGGAGAGACCCAGTACTTC
>TRBV9|.|TRBJ2-7|.|15
CASSVGSAGTYEQYF
TGTGCCAGCAGCGTCGGATCCGCAGGGACATACGAGCAGTACTTC